These T cell receptor beta chains were read from a single sample in a study of blood T cell repertoires in COVID-19. Generated by immunoSEQ multiplex PCR, the TCRdb table keeps only in-frame clones and is missing some. Of 150,000 to 200,000 clones in the sample, about 86% were seen once. The sequencing sample was made of peripheral blood. The receptors were gathered from a man between 45 and 60 years old with active or convalescent COVID-19. Both conserved end residues are part of each CDR3. Each record gives: CDR3 DNA, CDR3 protein, D gene, clone size, J gene, V gene. A D gene is named only where the DNA matches it firmly. Where a row states a size, it is once, few, many or the class of an expanded clone; other rows omit it.

CDR3nt: TGTGCCAGCAGCCTTCCTTTCCCGATCGGGGTTACCGAGAACCACGAGGGCAATCAGCCCCAGCATTTT; CDR3aa: CASSLPFPIGVTENHEGNQPQHF; d_gene: -; abundance: -; j_gene: TRBJ1-5; v_gene: TRBV27
CDR3nt: TGTGCCAGCAGTTCGTCTCGGGACATTATTTGGACCCAGTACTTC; CDR3aa: CASSSSRDIIWTQYF; d_gene: -; abundance: -; j_gene: TRBJ2-5; v_gene: TRBV6-5
CDR3nt: TGTGCCAGTTCAGATGGGGGGAGTGGGGCCAACGTCCTGACTTTC; CDR3aa: CASSDGGSGANVLTF; d_gene: -; abundance: -; j_gene: TRBJ2-6; v_gene: TRBV19
CDR3nt: TGTGCCAGCAGGTACAGGGGGACGGGTGAAAAACTGTTTTTT; CDR3aa: CASRYRGTGEKLFF; d_gene: TRBD1; abundance: -; j_gene: TRBJ1-4; v_gene: TRBV2
CDR3nt: TGTGCCAGCAAGGGACAAAGCAATCAGCCCCAGCATTTT; CDR3aa: CASKGQSNQPQHF; d_gene: -; abundance: -; j_gene: TRBJ1-5; v_gene: TRBV6-5
CDR3nt: TGCGCCAGCAGCTCCACAAGCGGGGGGGTTAGCACAGATACGCAGTATTTT; CDR3aa: CASSSTSGGVSTDTQYF; d_gene: TRBD2; abundance: -; j_gene: TRBJ2-3; v_gene: TRBV5-1
CDR3nt: TGTGCCAGCAGTTCACCGGGAGGGGCCGGGCCCCAGCATTTT; CDR3aa: CASSSPGGAGPQHF; d_gene: -; abundance: -; j_gene: TRBJ1-5; v_gene: TRBV28
CDR3nt: TGTGCCAGCTCACCGGCCAGTCCAAGACTTACTAACTATGGCTACACCTTC; CDR3aa: CASSPASPRLTNYGYTF; d_gene: -; abundance: -; j_gene: TRBJ1-2; v_gene: TRBV18
CDR3nt: TGTGCCAGCAGTGCACAGGGGAGCTATGGCTACACCTTC; CDR3aa: CASSAQGSYGYTF; d_gene: TRBD1; abundance: once; j_gene: TRBJ1-2; v_gene: TRBV7-2
CDR3nt: TGTGCCAGCAGTGAAGCTGGCAGGGCTGGAAACACCATATATTTT; CDR3aa: CASSEAGRAGNTIYF; d_gene: -; abundance: -; j_gene: TRBJ1-3; v_gene: TRBV6-1
CDR3nt: TGTGCCAGCTCCTCCGGGACAGGGGGCTATGGCTACACCTTC; CDR3aa: CASSSGTGGYGYTF; d_gene: TRBD1; abundance: -; j_gene: TRBJ1-2; v_gene: TRBV19
CDR3nt: TGTGCCAGCAGTATAATTCCGGGTGTCACTGAAGCTTTCTTT; CDR3aa: CASSIIPGVTEAFF; d_gene: -; abundance: -; j_gene: TRBJ1-1; v_gene: TRBV14
CDR3nt: TGTGCCAGCAGTGACAGAAACTATGGCTACACCTTC; CDR3aa: CASSDRNYGYTF; d_gene: -; abundance: -; j_gene: TRBJ1-2; v_gene: TRBV6-1
CDR3nt: TGTGCCAGCAGCCGCGGTAAGGACAGGCTAATGGGCAGTGAAAAACTGTTTTTT; CDR3aa: CASSRGKDRLMGSEKLFF; d_gene: TRBD1; abundance: -; j_gene: TRBJ1-4; v_gene: TRBV5-6
CDR3nt: TGTGCCAGCGTGACAAACCTCTCTGGAAACACCATATATTTT; CDR3aa: CASVTNLSGNTIYF; d_gene: -; abundance: -; j_gene: TRBJ1-3; v_gene: TRBV28
CDR3nt: TGTGCCAGCAGCTCCCCCCAGAGCGGGAAGACAGATACGCAGTATTTT; CDR3aa: CASSSPQSGKTDTQYF; d_gene: TRBD2; abundance: -; j_gene: TRBJ2-3; v_gene: TRBV7-3
CDR3nt: TGTGCCAGCAATCCGGGAGCAGATACGCAGTATTTT; CDR3aa: CASNPGADTQYF; d_gene: -; abundance: -; j_gene: TRBJ2-3; v_gene: TRBV6-5
CDR3nt: TGTGCCAGTAGTCGCCGCCTGACCCAACAGAATGAAAAACTGTTTTTT; CDR3aa: CASSRRLTQQNEKLFF; d_gene: -; abundance: -; j_gene: TRBJ1-4; v_gene: TRBV19
CDR3nt: TGTGCCATCAGGGGGTCGGGGGACACTGAAGCTTTCTTT; CDR3aa: CAIRGSGDTEAFF; d_gene: -; abundance: -; j_gene: TRBJ1-1; v_gene: TRBV10-3
CDR3nt: TGTGCCAGCAGCGCTCCGGCTTGGGCAGAGAACGAGCAGTACTTC; CDR3aa: CASSAPAWAENEQYF; d_gene: -; abundance: -; j_gene: TRBJ2-7; v_gene: TRBV7-9
CDR3nt: TGTGCCAGCAGTTTATCAGGAGGGGCCAAAAACATTCAGTACTTC; CDR3aa: CASSLSGGAKNIQYF; d_gene: -; abundance: -; j_gene: TRBJ2-4; v_gene: TRBV27
CDR3nt: TGTGCCAGCAGTTTAGGGGACAGGGGGATGAACACTGAAGCTTTCTTT; CDR3aa: CASSLGDRGMNTEAFF; d_gene: TRBD1; abundance: -; j_gene: TRBJ1-1; v_gene: TRBV28
CDR3nt: TGTGCCAGCAGGTTGGACAGGGCTGGAAACACCATATATTTT; CDR3aa: CASRLDRAGNTIYF; d_gene: TRBD1; abundance: -; j_gene: TRBJ1-3; v_gene: TRBV7-9
CDR3nt: TGTGCCAGTGACCGGGACAGGGGGCGGAGAGCCAAAAACATTCAGTACTTC; CDR3aa: CASDRDRGRRAKNIQYF; d_gene: TRBD1; abundance: -; j_gene: TRBJ2-4; v_gene: TRBV6-4
CDR3nt: TGCGCCAGCAGCCAGAAAGGACAGCGCACAGATACGCAGTATTTT; CDR3aa: CASSQKGQRTDTQYF; d_gene: -; abundance: -; j_gene: TRBJ2-3; v_gene: TRBV4-3
CDR3nt: TGCAGCGTTGAATGGGGGGACTCTAACTATGGCTACACCTTC; CDR3aa: CSVEWGDSNYGYTF; d_gene: -; abundance: -; j_gene: TRBJ1-2; v_gene: TRBV29-1
CDR3nt: TGTGCCAGCAGCGAGGGGACAGGGTTCGGTGAGCAGTTCTTC; CDR3aa: CASSEGTGFGEQFF; d_gene: TRBD1; abundance: -; j_gene: TRBJ2-1; v_gene: TRBV9
CDR3nt: TGTGCCAGCAGACCGACCCGCGGACAAGCTGGAAACACCATATATTTT; CDR3aa: CASRPTRGQAGNTIYF; d_gene: -; abundance: -; j_gene: TRBJ1-3; v_gene: TRBV2